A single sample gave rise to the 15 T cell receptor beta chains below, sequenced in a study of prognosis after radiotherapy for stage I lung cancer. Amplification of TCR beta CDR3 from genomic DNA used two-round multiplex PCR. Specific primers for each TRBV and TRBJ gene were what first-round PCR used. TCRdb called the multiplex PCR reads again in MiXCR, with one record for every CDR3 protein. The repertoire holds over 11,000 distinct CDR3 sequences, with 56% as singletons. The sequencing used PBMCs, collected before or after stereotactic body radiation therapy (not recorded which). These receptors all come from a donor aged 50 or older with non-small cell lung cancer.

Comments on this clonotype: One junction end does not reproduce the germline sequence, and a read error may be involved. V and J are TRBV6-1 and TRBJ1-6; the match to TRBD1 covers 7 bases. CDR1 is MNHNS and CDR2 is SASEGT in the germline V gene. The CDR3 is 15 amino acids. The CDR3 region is CASSRDRKENSPLHF. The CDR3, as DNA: TGTGCCAGCAGTCGGGACAGAAAGGAGAATTCACCACTCCACTTT.

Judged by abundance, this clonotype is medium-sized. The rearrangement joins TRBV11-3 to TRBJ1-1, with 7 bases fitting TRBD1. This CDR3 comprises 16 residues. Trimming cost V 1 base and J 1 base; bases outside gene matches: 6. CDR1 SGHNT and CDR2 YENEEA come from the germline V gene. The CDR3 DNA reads TGTGCCAGCAGCTTAGCTTTGACAGGGACGAACACTGAAGCTTTCTTT. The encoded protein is CASSLALTGTNTEAFF.

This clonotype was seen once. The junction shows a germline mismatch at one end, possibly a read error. The CDR3 region has the DNA TGTGCCACCAGTGATTCTCGGACCCCACTTAATCAGCCCCAGCATTTT. Its protein product is CATSDSRTPLNQPQHF. The chain recombines TRBV28 with TRBJ1-5; D call uncertain. Per germline, CDR1 MDHEN and CDR2 SYDVKM. This CDR3 comprises 16 residues.

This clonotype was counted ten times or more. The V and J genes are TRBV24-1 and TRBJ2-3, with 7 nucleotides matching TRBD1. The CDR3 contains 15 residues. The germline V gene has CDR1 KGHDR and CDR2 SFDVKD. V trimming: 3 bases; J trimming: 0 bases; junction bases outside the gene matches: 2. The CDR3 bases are TGTGCCACCAGTGATCCACAGGGGAGCACAGATACGCAGTATTTT. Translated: CATSDPQGSTDTQYF.

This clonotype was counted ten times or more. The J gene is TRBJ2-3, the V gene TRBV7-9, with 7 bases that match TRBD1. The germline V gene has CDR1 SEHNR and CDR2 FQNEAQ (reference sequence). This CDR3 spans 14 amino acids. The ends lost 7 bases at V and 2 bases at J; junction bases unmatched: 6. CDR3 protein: CASNTDRATDTQYF. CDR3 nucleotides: TGTGCCAGCAACACAGACAGGGCCACAGATACGCAGTATTTT.

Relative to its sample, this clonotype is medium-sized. The CDR3: CASSFRAGGPKGNEQFF. CDR3 sequence (DNA): TGTGCCAGCAGCTTTCGAGCGGGAGGACCGAAAGGCAATGAGCAGTTCTTC. V and J are TRBV11-3 and TRBJ2-1; 9 bases match TRBD2. V trimming: 3 bases; J trimming: 6 bases; junction bases outside the gene matches: 12. This CDR3 is built from 17 residues. Germline V gene lookup returns CDR1 SGHNT and CDR2 YENEEA. Filled out from reference TRBV11-3 and TRBJ2-1, the complete variable domain reads EAGVVQSPRYKIIEKKQPVAFWCNPISGHNTLYWYLQNLGQGPELLIRYENEEAVDDSQLPKDRFSAERLKGVDSTLKIQPAELGDSAVYLCASSFRAGGPKGNEQFFGPGTRLTVL.

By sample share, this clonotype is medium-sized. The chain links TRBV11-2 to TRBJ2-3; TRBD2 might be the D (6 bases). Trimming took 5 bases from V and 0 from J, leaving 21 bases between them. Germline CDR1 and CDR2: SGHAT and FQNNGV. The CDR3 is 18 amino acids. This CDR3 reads CASSRIEPLALSTDTQYF. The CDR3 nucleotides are TGTGCCAGCAGCCGAATTGAGCCTCTAGCGCTTAGCACAGATACGCAGTATTTT.

The CDR3 loop reads CATTRSGRKGNTGELFF. CDR3 bases: TGTGCCACCACGCGGAGCGGGAGGAAAGGGAACACCGGGGAGCTGTTTTTT. The chain recombines TRBV7-8 with TRBJ2-2, with 9 positions matching TRBD2. V lost 10 bases, J lost 1 base, and 13 bases stayed unmatched. Looked up from germline, CDR1 is SGHVS and CDR2 is FQNEAQ. There are 17 residues in the CDR3.

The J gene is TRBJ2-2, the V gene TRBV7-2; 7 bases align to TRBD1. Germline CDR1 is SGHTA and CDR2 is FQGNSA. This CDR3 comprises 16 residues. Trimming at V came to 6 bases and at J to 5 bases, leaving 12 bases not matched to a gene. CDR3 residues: CASRPTRAGGTGELFF. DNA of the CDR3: TGTGCCAGCAGACCCACCCGGGCAGGGGGTACCGGGGAGCTGTTTTTT.

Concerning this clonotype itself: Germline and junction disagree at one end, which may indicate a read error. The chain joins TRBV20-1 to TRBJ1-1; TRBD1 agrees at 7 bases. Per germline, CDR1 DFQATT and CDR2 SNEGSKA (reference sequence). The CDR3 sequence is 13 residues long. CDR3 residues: CSSRQGMNTEAFF. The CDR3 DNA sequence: TGCAGTTCTAGACAGGGTATGAACACTGAAGCTTTCTTT.

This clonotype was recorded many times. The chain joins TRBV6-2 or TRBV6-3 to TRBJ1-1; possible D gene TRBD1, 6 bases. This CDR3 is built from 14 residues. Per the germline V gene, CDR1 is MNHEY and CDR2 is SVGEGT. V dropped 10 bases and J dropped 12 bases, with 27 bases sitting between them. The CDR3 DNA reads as TGTGCCACCCAGAGGCCTCGACAGGTACTTTCAACTTTCTTT. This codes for CATQRPRQVLSTFF.

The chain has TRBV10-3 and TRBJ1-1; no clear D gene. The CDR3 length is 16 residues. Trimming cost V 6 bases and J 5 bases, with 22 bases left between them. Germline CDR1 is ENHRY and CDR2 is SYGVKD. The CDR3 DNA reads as TGTGCCATCAGGCCAACTGCGAATCGCGTGGGTACTGAAGCTTTCTTT. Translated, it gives CAIRPTANRVGTEAFF.

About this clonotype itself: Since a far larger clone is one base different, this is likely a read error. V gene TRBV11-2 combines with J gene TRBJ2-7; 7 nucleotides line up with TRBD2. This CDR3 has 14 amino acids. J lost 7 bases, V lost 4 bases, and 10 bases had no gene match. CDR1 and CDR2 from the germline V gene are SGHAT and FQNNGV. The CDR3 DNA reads TGTGCCAGCAGCTCCTCCCGCTCGGGGGGTGAGCAGTACTTC. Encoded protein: CASSSSRSGGEQYF.

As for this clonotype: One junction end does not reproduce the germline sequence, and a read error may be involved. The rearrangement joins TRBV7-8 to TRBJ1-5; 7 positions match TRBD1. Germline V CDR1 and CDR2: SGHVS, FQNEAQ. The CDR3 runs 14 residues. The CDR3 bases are TGTGCCAGCAGCTTACAGGGGGTCGAGCAGCCCCAGAATTTT. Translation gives CASSLQGVEQPQNF.

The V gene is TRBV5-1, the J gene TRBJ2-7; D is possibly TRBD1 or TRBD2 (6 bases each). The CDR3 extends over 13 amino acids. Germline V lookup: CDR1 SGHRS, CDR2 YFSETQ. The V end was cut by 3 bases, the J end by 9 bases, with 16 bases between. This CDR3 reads CASSWRGAERQYF. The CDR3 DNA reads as TGCGCCAGCAGCTGGAGGGGGGCGGAAAGGCAGTACTTC.